The rows below give T cell receptor beta chains drawn from one sample of a study of blood T cell repertoires in COVID-19. Some clones are missing from TCRdb's copy, which holds only in-frame ones; the method was immunoSEQ multiplex PCR. In the table there are roughly 700,000 clones, 85% to 90% of which are singletons. Source material: peripheral blood. These receptor sequences come from a woman aged 18-29 years with acute or convalescent COVID-19. Both conserved end residues are part of each CDR3. Each record gives: V gene, clone size, J gene, D gene, CDR3 length, CDR3 protein, CDR3 DNA. D genes are given only for firm matches. Expanded clones are given a class, and other clones once, few, many or no size at all.

V gene: TRBV11-2; clone size: NA; J gene: TRBJ1-5; D gene: TRBD1; CDR3 length: 16; CDR3 protein: CASSLAGTGSNQPQHF; CDR3 DNA: TGTGCCAGCAGCTTAGCCGGGACAGGTAGCAATCAGCCCCAGCATTTT
V gene: TRBV6-2/TRBV6-3; clone size: NA; J gene: TRBJ2-2; D gene: NA; CDR3 length: 15; CDR3 protein: CASSYSSRDTGELFF; CDR3 DNA: TGTGCCAGCAGTTATAGTAGCAGAGACACCGGGGAGCTGTTTTTT
V gene: TRBV11-2; clone size: NA; J gene: TRBJ1-3; D gene: NA; CDR3 length: 15; CDR3 protein: CASSPLGPSGNTIYF; CDR3 DNA: TGTGCCAGCAGCCCCCTAGGTCCCTCTGGAAACACCATATATTTT
V gene: TRBV29-1; clone size: NA; J gene: TRBJ2-7; D gene: NA; CDR3 length: 11; CDR3 protein: CSVEGYYEQYF; CDR3 DNA: TGCAGCGTCGAGGGATACTACGAGCAGTACTTC
V gene: TRBV19; clone size: NA; J gene: TRBJ2-7; D gene: TRBD2; CDR3 length: 14; CDR3 protein: CASSSGGGTYEQYF; CDR3 DNA: TGTGCCTCCTCTAGCGGGGGGGGAACCTACGAGCAGTACTTC
V gene: TRBV27; clone size: NA; J gene: TRBJ1-2; D gene: TRBD1; CDR3 length: 15; CDR3 protein: CASRTLGTGVYGYTF; CDR3 DNA: TGTGCCAGCAGGACTTTGGGGACAGGGGTCTATGGCTACACCTTC
V gene: TRBV18; clone size: NA; J gene: TRBJ2-1; D gene: NA; CDR3 length: 14; CDR3 protein: CASSPGSSNNEQFF; CDR3 DNA: TGTGCCAGCTCACCAGGTAGCAGCAACAATGAGCAGTTCTTC
V gene: TRBV19; clone size: NA; J gene: TRBJ1-5; D gene: NA; CDR3 length: 14; CDR3 protein: CASSRGELWQPQHF; CDR3 DNA: TGTGCCAGTAGCCGGGGGGAGCTTTGGCAGCCCCAGCATTTT
V gene: TRBV30; clone size: NA; J gene: TRBJ1-1; D gene: TRBD1; CDR3 length: 13; CDR3 protein: CAWTPLGTGEAFF; CDR3 DNA: TGTGCCTGGACCCCCCTGGGGACAGGGGAAGCTTTCTTT
V gene: TRBV7-8; clone size: once; J gene: TRBJ1-1; D gene: NA; CDR3 length: 13; CDR3 protein: CASRGGMNTEAFF; CDR3 DNA: TGTGCCAGCAGGGGGGGAATGAACACTGAAGCTTTCTTT
V gene: TRBV6-5; clone size: few; J gene: TRBJ1-5; D gene: NA; CDR3 length: 13; CDR3 protein: CASSFTDNQPQHF; CDR3 DNA: TGTGCCAGCAGCTTTACAGACAATCAGCCCCAGCATTTT
V gene: TRBV20-1; clone size: NA; J gene: TRBJ1-2; D gene: NA; CDR3 length: 11; CDR3 protein: CSARTQTGYTF; CDR3 DNA: TGCAGTGCTAGGACACAGACCGGCTACACCTTC
V gene: TRBV5-5; clone size: NA; J gene: TRBJ1-2; D gene: NA; CDR3 length: 14; CDR3 protein: CASSGLGHNYGYTF; CDR3 DNA: TGTGCCAGCAGCGGACTGGGACATAACTATGGCTACACCTTC
V gene: TRBV4-1; clone size: NA; J gene: TRBJ1-3; D gene: NA; CDR3 length: 15; CDR3 protein: CASSPTGGSGNTIYF; CDR3 DNA: TGCGCCAGCAGCCCTACGGGAGGCTCTGGAAACACCATATATTTT
V gene: TRBV10-3; clone size: NA; J gene: TRBJ2-7; D gene: NA; CDR3 length: 14; CDR3 protein: CAISESSQGYEQYF; CDR3 DNA: TGTGCCATCAGTGAGTCATCCCAGGGCTACGAGCAGTACTTC
V gene: TRBV7-2; clone size: once; J gene: TRBJ1-2; D gene: NA; CDR3 length: 16; CDR3 protein: CASSLGYRQGADGYTF; CDR3 DNA: TGTGCCAGCAGCTTAGGTTATCGGCAAGGAGCGGATGGCTACACCTTC
V gene: TRBV10-2; clone size: NA; J gene: TRBJ2-6; D gene: NA; CDR3 length: 15; CDR3 protein: CASRREVSGANVLTF; CDR3 DNA: TGCGCCAGCAGGAGGGAAGTCTCTGGGGCCAACGTCCTGACTTTC
V gene: TRBV6-5; clone size: NA; J gene: TRBJ1-2; D gene: TRBD1; CDR3 length: 12; CDR3 protein: CASIGTVYGYTF; CDR3 DNA: TGTGCCAGCATCGGGACAGTCTATGGCTACACCTTC
V gene: TRBV7-9; clone size: NA; J gene: TRBJ1-4; D gene: TRBD1; CDR3 length: 16; CDR3 protein: CASSLADRVKGEKLFF; CDR3 DNA: TGTGCCAGCAGCTTAGCCGACAGGGTAAAAGGTGAAAAACTGTTTTTT
V gene: TRBV13; clone size: NA; J gene: TRBJ1-4; D gene: NA; CDR3 length: 12; CDR3 protein: CASSFVNEKLFF; CDR3 DNA: TGTGCCAGCAGCTTCGTTAATGAAAAACTGTTTTTT
V gene: TRBV7-3; clone size: NA; J gene: TRBJ1-4; D gene: NA; CDR3 length: 14; CDR3 protein: CASSRGHSPEKLFF; CDR3 DNA: TGTGCCAGCAGCAGGGGACACAGCCCTGAAAAACTGTTTTTT
V gene: TRBV20-1; clone size: NA; J gene: TRBJ1-1; D gene: TRBD1; CDR3 length: 12; CDR3 protein: CSASRTGKEAFF; CDR3 DNA: TGCAGTGCTAGTCGGACAGGGAAAGAAGCTTTCTTT
V gene: TRBV6-1; clone size: NA; J gene: TRBJ1-2; D gene: NA; CDR3 length: 13; CDR3 protein: CASSDHRIYGYTF; CDR3 DNA: TGTGCCAGCAGTGACCACAGGATCTATGGCTACACCTTC
V gene: TRBV3-1/TRBV3-2; clone size: NA; J gene: TRBJ1-4; D gene: TRBD1; CDR3 length: 15; CDR3 protein: CASSNRQGRGEKLFF; CDR3 DNA: TGTGCCAGCAGCAATCGACAGGGTAGGGGTGAAAAACTGTTTTTT
V gene: TRBV19; clone size: NA; J gene: TRBJ1-2; D gene: TRBD1; CDR3 length: 12; CDR3 protein: CASSTGGYGYTF; CDR3 DNA: TGTGCCAGTAGTACAGGGGGATATGGCTACACCTTC
V gene: TRBV18; clone size: NA; J gene: TRBJ2-7; D gene: TRBD1; CDR3 length: 15; CDR3 protein: CASSLLTGESSEQYF; CDR3 DNA: TGTGCCAGCTCACTCTTGACAGGGGAGTCGAGCGAGCAGTACTTC
V gene: TRBV3-1/TRBV3-2; clone size: NA; J gene: TRBJ1-2; D gene: NA; CDR3 length: 16; CDR3 protein: CASNPSQAGANYGYTF; CDR3 DNA: TGTGCCAGCAACCCAAGTCAGGCCGGGGCTAACTATGGCTACACCTTC
V gene: TRBV7-9; clone size: few; J gene: TRBJ2-7; D gene: TRBD1; CDR3 length: 17; CDR3 protein: CASSSSGTGTGAYERYF; CDR3 DNA: TGTGCCAGCAGCTCCTCTGGAACCGGGACAGGGGCGTATGAGCGGTACTTC
V gene: TRBV5-1; clone size: NA; J gene: TRBJ2-2; D gene: TRBD2; CDR3 length: 15; CDR3 protein: CASSREGANTGELFF; CDR3 DNA: TGCGCCAGCAGCCGGGAGGGGGCGAACACCGGGGAGCTGTTTTTT
V gene: TRBV11-2; clone size: once; J gene: TRBJ2-7; D gene: TRBD2; CDR3 length: 17; CDR3 protein: CASSLARTSGGVYEQYF; CDR3 DNA: TGTGCCAGCAGCTTAGCAAGGACTAGCGGGGGGGTCTACGAGCAGTACTTC
V gene: TRBV6-2/TRBV6-3; clone size: NA; J gene: TRBJ2-7; D gene: NA; CDR3 length: 11; CDR3 protein: CASSLGYEQYF; CDR3 DNA: TGTGCCAGCAGTCTCGGGTACGAGCAGTACTTC
V gene: TRBV7-3; clone size: NA; J gene: TRBJ2-2; D gene: NA; CDR3 length: 13; CDR3 protein: CASSSGSSGELFF; CDR3 DNA: TGTGCCAGCAGCTCCGGGAGTTCCGGGGAGCTGTTTTTT
V gene: TRBV4-1; clone size: NA; J gene: TRBJ1-4; D gene: NA; CDR3 length: 15; CDR3 protein: CASSQPGQSNEKLFF; CDR3 DNA: TGCGCCAGCAGCCAACCCGGACAGAGCAATGAAAAACTGTTTTTT
V gene: TRBV5-1; clone size: NA; J gene: TRBJ1-4; D gene: NA; CDR3 length: 15; CDR3 protein: CASSSGRGSNEKLFF; CDR3 DNA: TGCGCCAGCAGCTCAGGAAGAGGGTCTAATGAAAAACTGTTTTTT
V gene: TRBV6-1; clone size: NA; J gene: TRBJ1-4; D gene: NA; CDR3 length: 15; CDR3 protein: CASSEGGPRSEKLFF; CDR3 DNA: TGTGCCAGCAGTGAAGGGGGCCCGCGGAGTGAAAAACTGTTTTTT
V gene: TRBV13; clone size: NA; J gene: TRBJ2-3; D gene: NA; CDR3 length: 14; CDR3 protein: CASGQGLSTDTQYF; CDR3 DNA: TGTGCCAGCGGGCAGGGGCTTAGCACAGATACGCAGTATTTT
V gene: TRBV5-4; clone size: NA; J gene: TRBJ1-6; D gene: TRBD1; CDR3 length: 14; CDR3 protein: CASSLLTGESPLHF; CDR3 DNA: TGTGCCAGCAGCTTGCTGACAGGGGAATCACCCCTCCACTTT
V gene: TRBV5-6; clone size: NA; J gene: TRBJ2-7; D gene: TRBD1; CDR3 length: 14; CDR3 protein: CASSLWDSPYEQYF; CDR3 DNA: TGTGCCAGCAGCTTGTGGGACAGCCCCTACGAGCAGTACTTC
V gene: TRBV27; clone size: once; J gene: TRBJ2-2; D gene: TRBD1; CDR3 length: 15; CDR3 protein: CATHLGTGYTGELFF; CDR3 DNA: TGTGCCACCCACCTAGGGACAGGTTACACCGGGGAGCTGTTTTTT
V gene: TRBV4-1; clone size: NA; J gene: TRBJ2-7; D gene: NA; CDR3 length: 16; CDR3 protein: CASSQQTESSRYEQYF; CDR3 DNA: TGCGCCAGCAGCCAACAAACAGAAAGTTCTCGCTACGAGCAGTACTTC
V gene: TRBV6-1; clone size: NA; J gene: TRBJ1-2; D gene: NA; CDR3 length: 14; CDR3 protein: CASSEGDSLYGYTF; CDR3 DNA: TGTGCCAGCAGTGAAGGAGACAGCCTCTATGGCTACACCTTC
V gene: TRBV6-9; clone size: once; J gene: TRBJ1-2; D gene: NA; CDR3 length: 11; CDR3 protein: CASSSGDGYTF; CDR3 DNA: TGTGCCAGCAGTTCGGGTGATGGCTACACCTTC
V gene: TRBV7-2; clone size: NA; J gene: TRBJ1-1; D gene: NA; CDR3 length: 16; CDR3 protein: CASSLDPTGSETEAFF; CDR3 DNA: TGTGCCAGCAGCTTAGATCCCACAGGGAGTGAAACTGAAGCTTTCTTT
V gene: TRBV5-5; clone size: NA; J gene: TRBJ1-3; D gene: TRBD1; CDR3 length: 17; CDR3 protein: CASSSGFGGQGRNTIYF; CDR3 DNA: TGTGCCAGCAGTTCGGGTTTTGGTGGACAGGGTAGAAACACCATATATTTT
V gene: TRBV5-5; clone size: NA; J gene: TRBJ2-3; D gene: TRBD2; CDR3 length: 20; CDR3 protein: CASSLAGRTSGTSSTDTQYF; CDR3 DNA: TGTGCCAGCAGCTTGGCCGGGAGGACTAGCGGGACCTCTAGCACAGATACGCAGTATTTT
V gene: TRBV4-2; clone size: NA; J gene: TRBJ2-5; D gene: NA; CDR3 length: 15; CDR3 protein: CASSQDRGSKGTQYF; CDR3 DNA: TGTGCCAGCAGCCAAGATAGAGGGAGTAAGGGGACCCAGTACTTC
V gene: TRBV6-5; clone size: NA; J gene: TRBJ2-1; D gene: TRBD2; CDR3 length: 16; CDR3 protein: CASSYLWRGGYNEQFF; CDR3 DNA: TGTGCCAGCAGTTACCTGTGGCGGGGGGGATACAATGAGCAGTTCTTC
V gene: TRBV5-1; clone size: NA; J gene: TRBJ2-7; D gene: TRBD2; CDR3 length: 15; CDR3 protein: CASNLLAGGTYEQYF; CDR3 DNA: TGCGCCAGCAATTTACTAGCGGGGGGAACCTACGAGCAGTACTTC
V gene: TRBV30; clone size: NA; J gene: TRBJ2-5; D gene: TRBD2; CDR3 length: 14; CDR3 protein: CAWSTSGAQETQYF; CDR3 DNA: TGTGCCTGGAGTACAAGCGGGGCCCAAGAGACCCAGTACTTC
V gene: TRBV2; clone size: NA; J gene: TRBJ2-7; D gene: NA; CDR3 length: 12; CDR3 protein: CAITSGIYEQYF; CDR3 DNA: TGTGCCATCACGTCGGGGATTTACGAGCAGTACTTC
V gene: TRBV7-9; clone size: NA; J gene: TRBJ1-4; D gene: TRBD1; CDR3 length: 15; CDR3 protein: CASSPQGAPNEKLFF; CDR3 DNA: TGTGCCAGCAGCCCCCAGGGGGCACCTAATGAAAAACTGTTTTTT
V gene: TRBV5-6; clone size: NA; J gene: TRBJ1-6; D gene: TRBD1; CDR3 length: 17; CDR3 protein: CASSRSTGYALLSPLHF; CDR3 DNA: TGTGCCAGCAGCCGGTCGACAGGGTACGCCCTGCTTTCACCCCTCCACTTT
V gene: TRBV2; clone size: once; J gene: TRBJ2-1; D gene: NA; CDR3 length: 10; CDR3 protein: CASSAYEQFF; CDR3 DNA: TGTGCCAGCAGTGCTTATGAGCAGTTCTTC
V gene: TRBV28; clone size: NA; J gene: TRBJ1-5; D gene: NA; CDR3 length: 15; CDR3 protein: CASSSQGLGNQPQHF; CDR3 DNA: TGTGCCAGCAGCAGTCAGGGGTTGGGGAATCAGCCCCAGCATTTT
V gene: TRBV5-1; clone size: NA; J gene: TRBJ2-7; D gene: TRBD2; CDR3 length: 19; CDR3 protein: CASSSLPGLAGDPTYEQYF; CDR3 DNA: TGCGCCAGCAGCTCTCTACCGGGACTAGCGGGGGACCCAACCTACGAGCAGTACTTC
V gene: TRBV5-1; clone size: NA; J gene: TRBJ2-1; D gene: NA; CDR3 length: 13; CDR3 protein: CASRAVGDNEQFF; CDR3 DNA: TGCGCCAGCAGGGCGGTAGGGGACAATGAGCAGTTCTTC
V gene: TRBV7-2; clone size: NA; J gene: TRBJ2-7; D gene: NA; CDR3 length: 15; CDR3 protein: CASSLGLVDRHEQYF; CDR3 DNA: TGTGCCAGCAGCTTAGGTCTAGTAGATCGTCACGAGCAGTACTTC
V gene: TRBV11-3; clone size: NA; J gene: TRBJ1-1; D gene: NA; CDR3 length: 14; CDR3 protein: CASSLGRPGDEAFF; CDR3 DNA: TGTGCCAGCAGCTTAGGGCGCCCAGGGGACGAAGCTTTCTTT
V gene: TRBV13; clone size: NA; J gene: TRBJ1-2; D gene: TRBD1; CDR3 length: 17; CDR3 protein: CASSSTGTGTPVYGYTF; CDR3 DNA: TGTGCCAGCAGCTCAACCGGGACAGGGACCCCCGTCTATGGCTACACCTTC